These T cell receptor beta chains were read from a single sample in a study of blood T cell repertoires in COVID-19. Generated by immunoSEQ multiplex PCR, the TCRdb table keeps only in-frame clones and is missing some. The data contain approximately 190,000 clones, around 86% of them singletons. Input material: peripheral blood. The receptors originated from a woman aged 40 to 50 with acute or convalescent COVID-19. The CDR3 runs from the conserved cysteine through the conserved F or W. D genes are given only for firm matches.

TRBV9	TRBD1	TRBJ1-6	CASSVTLDRGPLHF	TGTGCCAGCAGCGTCACCTTAGACAGGGGACCCCTCCACTTT
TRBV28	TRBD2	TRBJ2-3	CASRVAGVALRETDTQYF	TGTGCCAGCAGAGTAGCGGGAGTAGCTCTCAGAGAAACAGATACGCAGTATTTT
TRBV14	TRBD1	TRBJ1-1	CASTQTGMNTEAFF	TGTGCCAGCACACAGACAGGGATGAACACTGAAGCTTTCTTT
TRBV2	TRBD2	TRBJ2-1	CASKTGGSSSYNEQFF	TGTGCCAGCAAGACCGGGGGGTCTTCCTCCTACAATGAGCAGTTCTTC
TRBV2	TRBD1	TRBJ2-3	CASIHWGQGTDTQYF	TGTGCCAGCATCCACTGGGGACAGGGCACAGATACGCAGTATTTT
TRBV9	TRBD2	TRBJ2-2	CASSVSGGVTGELFF	TGTGCCAGCAGCGTGAGCGGGGGGGTGACCGGGGAGCTGTTTTTT
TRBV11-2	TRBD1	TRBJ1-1	CASSLTTGLNTEAFF	TGTGCCAGCAGCTTAACGACAGGGTTGAACACTGAAGCTTTCTTT
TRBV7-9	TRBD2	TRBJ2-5	CASSSYELAQETQYF	TGTGCCAGCAGCTCCTACGAACTAGCGCAAGAGACCCAGTACTTC
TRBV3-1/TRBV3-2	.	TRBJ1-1	CASSKQGRFITEAFF	TGTGCCAGCAGTAAGCAGGGGCGGTTCATCACTGAAGCTTTCTTT
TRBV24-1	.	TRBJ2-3	CAVDPVTDTQYF	TGTGCCGTAGATCCGGTCACAGATACGCAGTATTTT
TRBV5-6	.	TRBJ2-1	CASSSGRGSYNEQFF	TGTGCCAGCAGCTCTGGCAGGGGCTCCTACAATGAGCAGTTCTTC
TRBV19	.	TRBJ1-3	CASNTGQLGNTIYF	TGTGCCAGTAACACGGGACAACTTGGAAACACCATATATTTT
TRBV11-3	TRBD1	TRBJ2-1	CASSLSRDRVSYSYNEQFF	TGTGCCAGCAGCTTGTCCCGGGACAGGGTTTCCTACTCCTACAATGAGCAGTTCTTC
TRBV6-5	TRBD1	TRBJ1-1	CASSWTGSVFEAFF	TGTGCCAGCAGTTGGACAGGGTCAGTGTTTGAAGCTTTCTTT
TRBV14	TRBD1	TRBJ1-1	CASSPRTGGTNTEAFF	TGTGCCAGCAGCCCCCGGACAGGGGGGACCAACACTGAAGCTTTCTTT
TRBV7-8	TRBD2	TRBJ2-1	CASSGGGDSISTNEQFF	TGTGCCAGCAGCGGGGGGGGAGATAGCATTTCCACAAATGAGCAGTTCTTC
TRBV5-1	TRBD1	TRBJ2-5	CASSLGQGAETQYF	TGCGCCAGCAGCTTGGGACAGGGAGCAGAGACCCAGTACTTC
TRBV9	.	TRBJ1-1	CASSVLPELRNTEAFF	TGTGCCAGCAGCGTCCTCCCCGAATTGCGGAACACTGAAGCTTTCTTT
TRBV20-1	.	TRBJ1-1	CSASLIRGFGIFSFF	TGCAGTGCTAGTTTGATTCGAGGGTTCGGGATATTTTCTTTCTTT
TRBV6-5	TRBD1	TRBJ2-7	CASKDRGQDEQYF	TGTGCCAGCAAAGACAGGGGGCAGGACGAGCAGTACTTC
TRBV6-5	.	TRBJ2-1	CASSRRGQFYNEQFF	TGTGCCAGCAGCCGACGAGGACAGTTCTACAATGAGCAGTTCTTC
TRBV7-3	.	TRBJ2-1	CASSLGPQATEQFF	TGTGCCAGCAGCTTAGGTCCACAGGCTACGGAGCAGTTCTTC
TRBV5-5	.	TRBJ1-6	CASSLAIYGSGRGVSPLHF	TGTGCCAGCAGCTTGGCCATTTACGGCTCGGGCAGGGGAGTTTCACCCCTCCACTTT
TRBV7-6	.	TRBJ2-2	CASSSLSVPGELFF	TGTGCCAGCAGCTCATTGAGCGTACCCGGGGAGCTGTTTTTT
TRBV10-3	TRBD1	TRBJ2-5	CAISDSTGGGETQYF	TGTGCCATCAGTGACTCAACAGGGGGCGGGGAGACCCAGTACTTC
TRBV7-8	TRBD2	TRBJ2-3	CASSLAVAGGFTDTQYF	TGTGCCAGCAGCTTAGCGGTAGCGGGGGGCTTCACAGATACGCAGTATTTT
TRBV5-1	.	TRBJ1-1	CASSSGTFMNTEAFF	TGCGCCAGCAGCTCTGGGACATTTATGAACACTGAAGCTTTCTTT
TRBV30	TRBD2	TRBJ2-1	CAFLPSGGSSYNEQFF	TGTGCCTTTCTCCCTTCGGGAGGGAGCTCCTACAATGAGCAGTTCTTC
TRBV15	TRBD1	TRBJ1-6	CATTLQGGGNSPLHF	TGTGCCACCACCTTACAGGGGGGTGGCAATTCACCCCTCCACTTT
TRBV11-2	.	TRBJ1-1	CASSPGSEAFF	TGTGCCAGCAGCCCCGGGAGTGAAGCTTTCTTT
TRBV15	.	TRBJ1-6	CATSRDLNSPLHF	TGTGCCACCAGCAGAGATCTCAATTCACCCCTCCACTTT